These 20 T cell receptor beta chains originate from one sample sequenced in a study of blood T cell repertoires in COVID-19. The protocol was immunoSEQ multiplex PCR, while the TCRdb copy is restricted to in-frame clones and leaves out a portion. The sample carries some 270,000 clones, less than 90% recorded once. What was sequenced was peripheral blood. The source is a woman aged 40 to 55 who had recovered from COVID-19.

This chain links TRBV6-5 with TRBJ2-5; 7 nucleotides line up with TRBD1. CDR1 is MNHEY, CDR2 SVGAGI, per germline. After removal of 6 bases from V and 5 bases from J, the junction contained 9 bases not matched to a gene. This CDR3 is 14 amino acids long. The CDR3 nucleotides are TGTGCCAGCAGCCTGCGGCAGGGGGTTGAGACCCAGTACTTC. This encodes CASSLRQGVETQYF.

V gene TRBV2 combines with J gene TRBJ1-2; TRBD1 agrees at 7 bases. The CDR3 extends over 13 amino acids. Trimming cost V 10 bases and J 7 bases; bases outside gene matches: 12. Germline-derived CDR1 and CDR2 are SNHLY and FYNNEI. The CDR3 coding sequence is TGTGCCACCGGGAAGACAGGGCGGCTTGGCTACACCTTC. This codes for CATGKTGRLGYTF.

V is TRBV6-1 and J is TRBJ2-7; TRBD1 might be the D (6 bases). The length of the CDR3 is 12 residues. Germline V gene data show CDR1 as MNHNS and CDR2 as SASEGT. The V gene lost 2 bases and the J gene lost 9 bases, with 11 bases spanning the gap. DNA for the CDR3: TGTGCCAGCAGTGAAACTACAGGGAGGCAGTACTTC. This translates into CASSETTGRQYF.

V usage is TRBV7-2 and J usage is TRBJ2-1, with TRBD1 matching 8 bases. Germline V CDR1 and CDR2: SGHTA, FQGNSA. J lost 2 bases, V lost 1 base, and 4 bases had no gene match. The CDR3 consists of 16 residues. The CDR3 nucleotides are TGTGCCAGCAGCTTAGTTGGGACAGGTCCCTACAATGAGCAGTTCTTC. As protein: CASSLVGTGPYNEQFF. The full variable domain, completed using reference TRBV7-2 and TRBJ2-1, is GAGVSQSPSNKVTEKGKDVELRCDPISGHTALYWYRQSLGQGLEFLIYFQGNSAPDKSGLPSDRFSAERTGGSVSTLTIQRTQQEDSAVYLCASSLVGTGPYNEQFFGPGTRLTVL.

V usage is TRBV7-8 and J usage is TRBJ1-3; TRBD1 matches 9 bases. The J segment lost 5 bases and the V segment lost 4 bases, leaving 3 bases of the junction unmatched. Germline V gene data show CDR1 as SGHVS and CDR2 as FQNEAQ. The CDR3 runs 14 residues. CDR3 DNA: TGTGCCAGCAGCTGGGGACAGGGACGAAACACCATATATTTT. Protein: CASSWGQGRNTIYF. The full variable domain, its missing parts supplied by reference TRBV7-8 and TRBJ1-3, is GAGVSQSPRYKVAKRGQDVALRCDPISGHVSLFWYQQALGQGPEFLTYFQNEAQLDKSGLPSDRFFAERPEGSVSTLKIQRTQQEDSAVYLCASSWGQGRNTIYFGEGSWLTVV.

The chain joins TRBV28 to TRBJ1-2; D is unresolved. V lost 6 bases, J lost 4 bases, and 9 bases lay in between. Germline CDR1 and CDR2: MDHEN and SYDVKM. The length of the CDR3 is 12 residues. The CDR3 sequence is CASREGSYGYTF. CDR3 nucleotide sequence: TGTGCCAGCAGGGAGGGTAGCTATGGCTACACCTTC.

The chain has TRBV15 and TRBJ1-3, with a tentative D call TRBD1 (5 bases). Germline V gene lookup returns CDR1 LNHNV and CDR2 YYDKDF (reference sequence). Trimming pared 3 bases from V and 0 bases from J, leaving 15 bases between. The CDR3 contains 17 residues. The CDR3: CATSSSWQQDSGNTIYF. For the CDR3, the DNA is TGTGCCACCAGCAGTTCCTGGCAACAGGACTCTGGAAACACCATATATTTT.

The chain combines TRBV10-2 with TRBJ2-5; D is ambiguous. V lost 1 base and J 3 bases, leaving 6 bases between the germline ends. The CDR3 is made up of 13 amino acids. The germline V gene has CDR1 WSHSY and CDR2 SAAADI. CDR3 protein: CASSELTKETQYF. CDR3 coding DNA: TGCGCCAGCAGTGAGTTAACAAAAGAGACCCAGTACTTC.

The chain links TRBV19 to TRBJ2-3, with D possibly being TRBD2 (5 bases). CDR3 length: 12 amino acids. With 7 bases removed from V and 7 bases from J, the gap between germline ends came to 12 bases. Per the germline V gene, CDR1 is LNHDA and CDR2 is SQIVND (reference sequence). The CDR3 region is CASKSLANTQYF. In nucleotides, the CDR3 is TGTGCCAGTAAATCTCTAGCCAATACGCAGTATTTT.

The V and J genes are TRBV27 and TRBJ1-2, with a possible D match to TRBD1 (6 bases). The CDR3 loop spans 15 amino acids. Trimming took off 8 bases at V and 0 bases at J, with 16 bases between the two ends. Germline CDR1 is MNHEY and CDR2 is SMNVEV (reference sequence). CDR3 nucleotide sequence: TGTGCCAGCCGGATCGGGAACAGGGCTAACTATGGCTACACCTTC. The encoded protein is CASRIGNRANYGYTF.

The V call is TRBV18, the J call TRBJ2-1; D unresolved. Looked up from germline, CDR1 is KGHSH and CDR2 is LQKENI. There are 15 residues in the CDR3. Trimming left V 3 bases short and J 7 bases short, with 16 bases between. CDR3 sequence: CASSPASFSRNEQFF. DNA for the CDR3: TGTGCCAGCTCACCTGCAAGTTTTTCGAGGAATGAGCAGTTCTTC.

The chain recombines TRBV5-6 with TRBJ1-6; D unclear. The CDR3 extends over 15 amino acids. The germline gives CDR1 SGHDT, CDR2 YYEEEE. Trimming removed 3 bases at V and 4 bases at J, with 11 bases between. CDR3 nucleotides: TGTGCCAGCAGCTCCGGCGGGCCGTATAATTCACCCCTCCACTTT. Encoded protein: CASSSGGPYNSPLHF.

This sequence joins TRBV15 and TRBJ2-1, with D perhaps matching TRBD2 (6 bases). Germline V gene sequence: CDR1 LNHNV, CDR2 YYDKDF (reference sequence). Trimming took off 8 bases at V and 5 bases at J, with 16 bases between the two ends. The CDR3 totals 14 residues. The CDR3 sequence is CATSGTAYDNEQFF. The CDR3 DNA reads TGTGCCACCTCCGGGACTGCCTACGACAATGAGCAGTTCTTC. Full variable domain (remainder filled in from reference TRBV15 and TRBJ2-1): DAMVIQNPRYQVTQFGKPVTLSCSQTLNHNVMYWYQQKSSQAPKLLFHYYDKDFNNEADTPDNFQSRRPNTSFCFLDIRSPGLGDTAMYLCATSGTAYDNEQFFGPGTRLTVL.

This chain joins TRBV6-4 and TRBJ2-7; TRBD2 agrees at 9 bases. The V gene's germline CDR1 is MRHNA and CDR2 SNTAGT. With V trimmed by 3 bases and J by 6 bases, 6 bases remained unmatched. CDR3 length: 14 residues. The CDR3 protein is CASSEASGDPEQYF. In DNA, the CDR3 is TGTGCCAGCAGTGAGGCTAGCGGGGATCCCGAGCAGTACTTC.

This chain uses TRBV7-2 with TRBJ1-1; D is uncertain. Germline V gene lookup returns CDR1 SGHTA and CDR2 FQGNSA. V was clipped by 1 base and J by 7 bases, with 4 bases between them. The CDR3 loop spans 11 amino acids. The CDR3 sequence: CASSLVFEAFF. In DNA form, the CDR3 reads TGTGCCAGCAGCTTAGTATTTGAAGCTTTCTTT.

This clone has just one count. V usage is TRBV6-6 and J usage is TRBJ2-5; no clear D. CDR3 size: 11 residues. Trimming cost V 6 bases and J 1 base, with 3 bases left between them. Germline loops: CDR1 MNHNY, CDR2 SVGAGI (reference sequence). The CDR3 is CASSSQETQYF. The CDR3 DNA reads TGTGCCAGCAGCTCCCAAGAGACCCAGTACTTC.

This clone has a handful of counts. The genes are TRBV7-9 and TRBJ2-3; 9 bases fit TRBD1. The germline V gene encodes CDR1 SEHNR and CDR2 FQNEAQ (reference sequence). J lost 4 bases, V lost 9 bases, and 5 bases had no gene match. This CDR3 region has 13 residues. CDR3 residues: CASRTGVADTQYF. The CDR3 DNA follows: TGTGCCAGTAGGACAGGGGTGGCAGATACGCAGTATTTT. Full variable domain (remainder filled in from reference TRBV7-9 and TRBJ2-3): DTGVSQNPRHKITKRGQNVTFRCDPISEHNRLYWYRQTLGQGPEFLTYFQNEAQLEKSRLLSDRFSAERPKGSFSTLEIQRTEQGDSAMYLCASRTGVADTQYFGPGTRLTVL.

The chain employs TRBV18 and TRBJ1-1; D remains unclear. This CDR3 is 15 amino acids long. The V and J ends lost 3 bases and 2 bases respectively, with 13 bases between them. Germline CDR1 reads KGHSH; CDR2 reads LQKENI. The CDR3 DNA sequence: TGTGCCAGCTCACCGCGGACTACAAGAAACACTGAAGCTTTCTTT. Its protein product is CASSPRTTRNTEAFF.

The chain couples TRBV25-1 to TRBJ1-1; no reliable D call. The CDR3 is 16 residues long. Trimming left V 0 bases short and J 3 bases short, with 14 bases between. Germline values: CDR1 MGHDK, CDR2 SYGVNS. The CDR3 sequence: CASSEYKSFSHTEAFF. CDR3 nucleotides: TGTGCCAGCAGTGAATATAAATCCTTCTCCCACACTGAAGCTTTCTTT.

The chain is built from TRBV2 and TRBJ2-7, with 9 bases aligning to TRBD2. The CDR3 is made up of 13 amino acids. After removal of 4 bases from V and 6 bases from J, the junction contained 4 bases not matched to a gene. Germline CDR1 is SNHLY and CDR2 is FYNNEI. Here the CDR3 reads CASSASGEGEQYF. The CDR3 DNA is TGTGCCAGCAGTGCTAGCGGGGAAGGCGAGCAGTACTTC. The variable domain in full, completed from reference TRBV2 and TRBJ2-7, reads EPEVTQTPSHQVTQMGQEVILRCVPISNHLYFYWYRQILGQKVEFLVSFYNNEISEKSEIFDDQFSVERPDGSNFTLKIRSTKLEDSAMYFCASSASGEGEQYFGPGTRLTVT.